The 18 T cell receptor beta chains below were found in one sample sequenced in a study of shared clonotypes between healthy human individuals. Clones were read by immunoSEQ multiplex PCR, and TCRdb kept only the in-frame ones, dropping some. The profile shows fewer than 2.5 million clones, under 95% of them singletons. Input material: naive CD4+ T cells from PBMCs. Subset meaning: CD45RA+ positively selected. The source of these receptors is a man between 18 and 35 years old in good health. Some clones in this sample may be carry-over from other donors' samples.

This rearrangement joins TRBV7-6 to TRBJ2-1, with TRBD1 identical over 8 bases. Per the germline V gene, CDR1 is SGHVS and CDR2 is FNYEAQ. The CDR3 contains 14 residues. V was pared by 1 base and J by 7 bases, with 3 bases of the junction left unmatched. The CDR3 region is CASSLGTGPNEQFF. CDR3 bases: TGTGCCAGCAGCTTAGGGACAGGGCCGAATGAGCAGTTCTTC. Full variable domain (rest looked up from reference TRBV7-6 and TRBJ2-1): GAGVSQSPRYKVTKRGQDVALRCDPISGHVSLYWYRQALGQGPEFLTYFNYEAQQDKSGLPNDRFSAERPEGSISTLTIQRTEQRDSAMYRCASSLGTGPNEQFFGPGTRLTVL.

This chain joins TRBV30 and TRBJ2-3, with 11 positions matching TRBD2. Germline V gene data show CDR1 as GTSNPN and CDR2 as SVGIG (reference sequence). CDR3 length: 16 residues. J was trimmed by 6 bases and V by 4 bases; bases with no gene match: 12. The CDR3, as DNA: TGTGCCTGGACCCTCGGGACTAGCGGAGGTCTGGATACGCAGTATTTT. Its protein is CAWTLGTSGGLDTQYF.

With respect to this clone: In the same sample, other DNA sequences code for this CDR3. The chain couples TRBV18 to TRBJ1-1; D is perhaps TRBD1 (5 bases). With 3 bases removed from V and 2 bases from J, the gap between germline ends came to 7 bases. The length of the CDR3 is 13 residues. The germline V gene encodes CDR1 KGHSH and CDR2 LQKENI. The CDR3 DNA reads TGTGCCAGCTCACCGGGGGGAAACACTGAAGCTTTCTTT. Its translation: CASSPGGNTEAFF.

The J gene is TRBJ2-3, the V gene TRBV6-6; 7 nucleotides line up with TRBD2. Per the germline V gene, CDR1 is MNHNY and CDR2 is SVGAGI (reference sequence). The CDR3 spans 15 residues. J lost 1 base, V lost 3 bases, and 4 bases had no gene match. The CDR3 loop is CASSYSLAGTDTQYF. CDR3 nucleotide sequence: TGTGCCAGCAGTTATAGTCTAGCGGGCACAGATACGCAGTATTTT.

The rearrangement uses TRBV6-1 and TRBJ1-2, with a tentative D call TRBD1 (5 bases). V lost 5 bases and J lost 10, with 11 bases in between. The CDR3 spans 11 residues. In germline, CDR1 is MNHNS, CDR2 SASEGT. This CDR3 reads CASSWGGDYTF. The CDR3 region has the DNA TGTGCCAGCAGTTGGGGCGGGGACTACACCTTC.

The CDR3 region is CASSSPGTGGVGTGELFF. The DNA of the CDR3 is TGCGCCAGCAGCTCACCTGGGACAGGGGGCGTGGGCACCGGGGAGCTGTTTTTT. The chain is built from TRBV5-1 and TRBJ2-2; 12 nucleotides agree with TRBD1. The CDR3 totals 18 residues. With V trimmed by 3 bases and J by 4 bases, 10 bases remained unmatched. CDR1 is SGHRS and CDR2 is YFSETQ in the germline V gene.

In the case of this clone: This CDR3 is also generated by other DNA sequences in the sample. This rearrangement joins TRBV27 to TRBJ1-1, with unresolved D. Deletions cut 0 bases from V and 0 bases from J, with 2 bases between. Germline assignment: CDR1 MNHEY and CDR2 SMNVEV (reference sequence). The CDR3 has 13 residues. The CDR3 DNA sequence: TGTGCCAGCAGTTTATCAGTGAACACTGAAGCTTTCTTT. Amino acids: CASSLSVNTEAFF.

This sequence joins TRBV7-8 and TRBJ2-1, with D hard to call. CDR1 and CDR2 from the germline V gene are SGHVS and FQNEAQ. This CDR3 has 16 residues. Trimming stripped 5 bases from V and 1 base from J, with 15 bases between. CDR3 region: CASSPSEAHSYNEQFF. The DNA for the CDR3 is TGTGCCAGCAGCCCCTCTGAAGCGCATTCCTACAATGAGCAGTTCTTC.

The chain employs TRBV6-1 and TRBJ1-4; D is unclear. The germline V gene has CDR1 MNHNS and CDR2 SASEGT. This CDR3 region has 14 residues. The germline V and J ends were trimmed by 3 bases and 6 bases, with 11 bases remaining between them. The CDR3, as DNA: TGTGCCAGCAGTGAGTTTGGGAACGATGAAAAACTGTTTTTT. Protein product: CASSEFGNDEKLFF.

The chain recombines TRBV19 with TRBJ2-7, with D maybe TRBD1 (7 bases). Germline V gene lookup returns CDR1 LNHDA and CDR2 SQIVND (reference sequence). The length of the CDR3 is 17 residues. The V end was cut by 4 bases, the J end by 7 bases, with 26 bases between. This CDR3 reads CASSTRGTVSGLSEQYF. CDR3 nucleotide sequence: TGTGCCAGTAGTACGCGCGGGACAGTATCGGGGCTGAGTGAGCAGTACTTC.

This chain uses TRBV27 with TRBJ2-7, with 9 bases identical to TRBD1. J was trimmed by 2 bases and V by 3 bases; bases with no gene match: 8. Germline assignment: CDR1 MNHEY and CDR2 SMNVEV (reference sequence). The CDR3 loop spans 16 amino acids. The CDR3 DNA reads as TGTGCCAGCAGTTTTTCGGGACAGGGCCCAACCTACGAGCAGTACTTC. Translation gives CASSFSGQGPTYEQYF.

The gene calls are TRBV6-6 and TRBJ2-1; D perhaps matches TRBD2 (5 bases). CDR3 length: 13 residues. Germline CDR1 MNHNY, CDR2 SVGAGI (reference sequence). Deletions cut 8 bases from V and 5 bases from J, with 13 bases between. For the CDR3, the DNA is TGTGCCAGCGTCTCACTAGGCCACAATGAGCAGTTCTTC. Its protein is CASVSLGHNEQFF.

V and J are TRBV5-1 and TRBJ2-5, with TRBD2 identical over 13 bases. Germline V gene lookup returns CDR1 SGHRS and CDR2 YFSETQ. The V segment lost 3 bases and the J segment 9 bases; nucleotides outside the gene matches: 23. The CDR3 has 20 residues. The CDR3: CASSCRQGGILAGGPGSQYF. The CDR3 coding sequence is TGCGCCAGCAGCTGCAGACAGGGGGGTATACTAGCGGGAGGGCCGGGGTCCCAGTACTTC.

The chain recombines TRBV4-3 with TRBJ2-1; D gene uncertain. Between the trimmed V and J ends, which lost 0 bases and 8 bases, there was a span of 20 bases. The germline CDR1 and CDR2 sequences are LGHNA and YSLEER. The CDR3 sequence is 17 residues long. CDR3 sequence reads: CASSQDRRLGSYDEQFF. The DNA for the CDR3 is TGCGCCAGCAGCCAAGATCGCCGCCTAGGTTCATACGATGAGCAGTTCTTC.

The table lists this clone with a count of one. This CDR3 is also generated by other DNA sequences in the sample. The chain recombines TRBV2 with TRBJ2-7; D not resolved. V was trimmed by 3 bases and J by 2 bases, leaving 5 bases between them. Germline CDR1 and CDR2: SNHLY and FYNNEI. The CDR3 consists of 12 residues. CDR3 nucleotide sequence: TGTGCCAGCAGTGACAGCCCCTACGAGCAGTACTTC. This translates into CASSDSPYEQYF.

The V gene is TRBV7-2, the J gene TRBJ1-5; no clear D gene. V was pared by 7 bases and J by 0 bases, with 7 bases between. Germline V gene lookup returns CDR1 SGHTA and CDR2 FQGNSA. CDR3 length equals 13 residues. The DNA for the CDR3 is TGTGCCAGCACCCAATCTAGCAATCAGCCCCAGCATTTT. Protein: CASTQSSNQPQHF.

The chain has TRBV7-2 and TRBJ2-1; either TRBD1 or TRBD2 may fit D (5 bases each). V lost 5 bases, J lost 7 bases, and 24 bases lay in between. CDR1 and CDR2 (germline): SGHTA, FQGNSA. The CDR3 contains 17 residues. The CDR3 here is CASSRGRGAPRPNEQFF. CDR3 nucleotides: TGTGCCAGCAGCCGAGGGCGAGGGGCCCCACGGCCGAATGAGCAGTTCTTC.

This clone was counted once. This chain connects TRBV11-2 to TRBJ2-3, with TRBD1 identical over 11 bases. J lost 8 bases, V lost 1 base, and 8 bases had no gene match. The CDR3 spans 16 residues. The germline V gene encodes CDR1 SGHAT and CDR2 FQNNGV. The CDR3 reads CASSLVGQGVPGTQYF. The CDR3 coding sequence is TGTGCCAGCAGCTTAGTGGGACAGGGGGTCCCAGGTACGCAGTATTTT.